The present TCR beta chain was sequenced within a study of OX40 agonist ivuxolimab in advanced cancers. Overall study context: The patients received agonistic anti-OX40 (CD134) antibody ivuxolimab. Allowance was made for prior anti-PD-1, anti-PD-L1 or anti-CTLA-4 therapy, and around 41% had some. Whole-study results and caveats: CD4+ and CD8+ blood T cells expanded clonally by week 6 at 0.1 to 3.0 mg/kg.

The germline CDR1 and CDR2 sequences are MNHNY and SVGAGI (reference sequence). The V end lost 6 bases, the J end lost 0 bases, and 6 bases lay between the germline ends. There are 13 residues in the CDR3. Profiling relied on immunoSEQ multiplex PCR, and the TCRdb table lists in-frame clones only, not all of them. The sample carries roughly 61,000 clones, 85% to 90% recorded once. Concerning this clone itself: Its antigen is unknown. This sample also contains other DNA sequences that code for the same CDR3.

The J gene is TRBJ1-5, the V gene TRBV6-6; D is uncertain. The sample was CD4+ or CD8+ T cells sorted from blood, taken in a trial of the OX40 agonist ivuxolimab. This clonotype was obtained from an adult with an advanced solid tumor such as melanoma, head and neck, liver or kidney cancer. Written as DNA, the CDR3 is TGTGCCAGCAGGCTAGATAGCAATCAGCCCCAGCATTTT. Protein sequence: CASRLDSNQPQHF.